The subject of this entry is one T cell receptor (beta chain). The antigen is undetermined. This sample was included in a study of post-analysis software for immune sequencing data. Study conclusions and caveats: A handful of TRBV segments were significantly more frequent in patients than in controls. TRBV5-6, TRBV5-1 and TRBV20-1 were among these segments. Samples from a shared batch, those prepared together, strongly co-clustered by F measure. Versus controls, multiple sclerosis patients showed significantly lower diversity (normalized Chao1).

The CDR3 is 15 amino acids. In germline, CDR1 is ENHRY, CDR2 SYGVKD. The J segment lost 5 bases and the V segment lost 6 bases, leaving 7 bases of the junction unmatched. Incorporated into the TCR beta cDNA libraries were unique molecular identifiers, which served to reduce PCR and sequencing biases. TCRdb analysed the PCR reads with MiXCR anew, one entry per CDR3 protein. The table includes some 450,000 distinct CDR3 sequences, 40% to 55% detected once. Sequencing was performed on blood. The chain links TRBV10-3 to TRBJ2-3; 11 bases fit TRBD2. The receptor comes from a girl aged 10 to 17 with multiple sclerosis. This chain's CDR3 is CAISHSGRAVDTQYF. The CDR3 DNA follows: TGTGCCATCAGCCATAGCGGGAGGGCCGTAGATACGCAGTATTTT.